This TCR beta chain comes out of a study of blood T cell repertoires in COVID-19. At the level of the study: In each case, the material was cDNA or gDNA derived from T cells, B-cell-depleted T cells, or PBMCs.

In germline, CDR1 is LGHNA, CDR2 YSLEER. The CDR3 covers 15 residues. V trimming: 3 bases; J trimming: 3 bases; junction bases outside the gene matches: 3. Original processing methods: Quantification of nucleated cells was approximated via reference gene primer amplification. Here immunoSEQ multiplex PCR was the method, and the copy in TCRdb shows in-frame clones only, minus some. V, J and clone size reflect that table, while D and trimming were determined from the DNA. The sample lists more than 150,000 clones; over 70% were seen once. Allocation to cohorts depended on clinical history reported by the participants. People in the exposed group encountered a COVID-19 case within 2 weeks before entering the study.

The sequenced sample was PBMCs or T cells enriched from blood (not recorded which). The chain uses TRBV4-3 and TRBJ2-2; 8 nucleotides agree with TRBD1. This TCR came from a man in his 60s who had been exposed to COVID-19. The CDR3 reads CASSQGQAHTGELFF. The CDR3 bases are TGCGCCAGCAGCCAGGGACAGGCCCACACCGGGGAGCTGTTTTTT.